This TCR beta chain derives from a study of cytomegalovirus exposure and HLA in healthy donors. Regarding the study as a whole: What a later analysis showed was that several of the most significant clusters appeared linked to common viral pathogens. There were some V segments, including TRBV6-2 and TRBV6-3, excluded as indistinguishable. An ancestry cluster, one associated with Asian ancestry, reportedly showed fewer N-insertions than the roughly 670-donor mean in a later analysis.

This CDR3 is built from 14 residues. V trimming: 4 bases; J trimming: 8 bases; junction bases outside the gene matches: 6. Germline CDR1 is SEHNR and CDR2 is FQNEAQ (reference sequence). The donors (healthy individuals) were bone marrow donors. Of note for this clone: Its target is unknown.

This PCR relied on a set of 60 Vbeta primers and 13 Jbeta primers. The protocol was immunoSEQ multiplex PCR, while the TCRdb copy is restricted to in-frame clones and leaves out a portion. This sample has 180,000 or so clones, with over 65% found just once. The receptor was derived from a boy aged 2 to 10 in good health and CMV-seronegative. The chain uses TRBV7-9 and TRBJ2-1, with 9 bases identical to TRBD2. Sequencing was carried out using PBMCs. The CDR3 region is CASSSLVAGDEQFF. In DNA form, the CDR3 reads TGTGCCAGCAGCTCGCTAGTAGCGGGGGATGAGCAGTTCTTC.